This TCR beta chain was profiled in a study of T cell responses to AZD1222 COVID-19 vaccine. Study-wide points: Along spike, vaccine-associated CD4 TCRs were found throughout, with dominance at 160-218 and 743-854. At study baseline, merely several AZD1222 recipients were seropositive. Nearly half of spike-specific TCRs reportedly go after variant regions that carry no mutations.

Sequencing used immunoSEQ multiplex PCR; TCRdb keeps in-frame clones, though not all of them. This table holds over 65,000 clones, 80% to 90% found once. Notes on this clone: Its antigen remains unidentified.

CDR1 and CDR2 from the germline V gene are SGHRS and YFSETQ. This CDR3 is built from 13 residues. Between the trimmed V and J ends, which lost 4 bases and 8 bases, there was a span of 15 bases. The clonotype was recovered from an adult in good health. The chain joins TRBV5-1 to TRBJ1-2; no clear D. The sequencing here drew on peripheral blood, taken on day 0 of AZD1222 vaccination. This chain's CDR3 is CASSTAGRAGYTF. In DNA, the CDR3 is TGCGCCAGCAGCACGGCGGGAAGGGCAGGCTACACCTTC.